A selection of T cell receptor beta chains follows, all from one sample in a study of blood T cell repertoires in COVID-19. Data came from immunoSEQ multiplex PCR; TCRdb stores just in-frame clones and leaves some out. Among some 140,000 clones, 75% to 95% were seen once, and the ten largest hold 0.55%. Material for sequencing was peripheral blood. The receptors here all came from a man aged 45-60 years with acute or convalescent COVID-19. CDR3s include the opening cysteine and the closing phenylalanine or tryptophan. The D gene is left open where the match is weak. The size field is filled for only some rows; it gives once, few, many or a size class.

j_call v_call d_call cdr3_length clone_size cdr3_nt cdr3_aa
TRBJ2-2 TRBV5-1 . 16 once TGCGCCAGCAGCCACGACGGAACTTCGGGCACCGGGGAGCTGTTTTTT CASSHDGTSGTGELFF
TRBJ2-5 TRBV6-5 TRBD1 15 . TGTGCCAGCAACGGGGGCAGGGGGCGCGGGGAGACCCAGTACTTC CASNGGRGRGETQYF
TRBJ2-1 TRBV27 . 16 once TGTGCCAGCAGTACGACGGCGGGGAGCCCTTACAATGAGCAGTTCTTC CASSTTAGSPYNEQFF
TRBJ1-4 TRBV2 . 15 . TGTGCCAGCAGTGAATACAGGAACCGAGAGGAAAAACTGTTTTTT CASSEYRNREEKLFF
TRBJ1-2 TRBV18 TRBD1 17 . TGTGCCAGCTCACCGACAGGGCCGCTCCCGGGTGACTATGGCTACACCTTC CASSPTGPLPGDYGYTF
TRBJ2-5 TRBV19 . 13 . TGTGCCAGTAGTAGGAGAGAACAAGAGACCCAGTACTTC CASSRREQETQYF
TRBJ1-5 TRBV7-2 . 15 once TGTGCCAGCAGCTTAGATCTGCACCTACGTCAGCCCCAGCATTTT CASSLDLHLRQPQHF
TRBJ2-1 TRBV11-3 . 13 . TGTGCCAGCAGCTTAGGAGACTACAATGAGCAGTTCTTC CASSLGDYNEQFF
TRBJ2-7 TRBV10-3 . 13 . TGTGCCATCAGTGAGAGCTTTCCCTACGAGCAGTACTTC CAISESFPYEQYF
TRBJ1-6 TRBV19 . 13 once TGTGCCAGTAGTACCCAGAATAATTCACCCCTCCACTTT CASSTQNNSPLHF
TRBJ2-1 TRBV6-5 . 15 once TGTGCCAGCAGTTACTCGGCACAGGGTGACCATGAGCAGTTCTTC CASSYSAQGDHEQFF
TRBJ1-5 TRBV15 . 14 . TGTGCCACCAGCCCCAGGCTCGGGGATCAGCCCCAGCATTTT CATSPRLGDQPQHF
TRBJ1-3 TRBV4-2 TRBD1 16 . TGTGCCAGCAGCCTCGGACAGGGTGGCTCTGGAAACACCATATATTTT CASSLGQGGSGNTIYF
TRBJ2-3 TRBV9 . 14 . TGTGCCAGCAGCCCGGGACACCTCACAGATACGCAGTATTTT CASSPGHLTDTQYF
TRBJ2-2 TRBV24-1 . 13 once TGTGCCACCAGTCTAAGGAACACCGGGGAGCTGTTTTTT CATSLRNTGELFF
TRBJ1-5 TRBV3-1/TRBV3-2 . 14 . TGTGCCAGCAGCCAAGATACAGTAAATCAGCCCCAGCATTTT CASSQDTVNQPQHF
TRBJ1-2 TRBV3-1/TRBV3-2 TRBD1 14 . TGTGCCAGCAGCCAGGGACAGGGAGGGTATGGCTACACCTTC CASSQGQGGYGYTF